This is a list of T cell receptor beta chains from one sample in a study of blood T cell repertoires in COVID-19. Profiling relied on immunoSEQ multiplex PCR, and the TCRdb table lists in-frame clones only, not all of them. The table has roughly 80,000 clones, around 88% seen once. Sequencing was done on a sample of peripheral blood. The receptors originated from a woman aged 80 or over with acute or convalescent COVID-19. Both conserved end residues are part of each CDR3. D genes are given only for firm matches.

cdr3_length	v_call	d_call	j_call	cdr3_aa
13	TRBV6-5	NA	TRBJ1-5	CASMSSKNQPQHF
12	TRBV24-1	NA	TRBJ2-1	CATSDSSREQFF
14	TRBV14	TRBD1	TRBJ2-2	CASSPRDRDGELFF
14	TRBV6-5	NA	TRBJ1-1	CASTLLGDGTEAFF
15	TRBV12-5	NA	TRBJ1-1	CASGLVLGQGTEAFF
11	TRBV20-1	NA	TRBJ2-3	CSATGTDTQYF
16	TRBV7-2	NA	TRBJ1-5	CASSYQTGYSNQPQHF
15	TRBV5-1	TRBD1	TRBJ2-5	CASSYQTGQQETQYF
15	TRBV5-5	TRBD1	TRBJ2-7	CASSSSSGTVYEQYF
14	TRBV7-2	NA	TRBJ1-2	CASSGGGSSRGYTF
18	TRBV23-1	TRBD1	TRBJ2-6	CASSWRQGAASGANVLTF
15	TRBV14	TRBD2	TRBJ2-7	CASRRGGSGTYEQYF
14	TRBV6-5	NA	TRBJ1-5	CASTERDSNQPQHF
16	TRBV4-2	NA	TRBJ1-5	CASSQGVGVLIQPQHF
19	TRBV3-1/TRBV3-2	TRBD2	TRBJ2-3	CASSQVLSGGPQGWNTQYF
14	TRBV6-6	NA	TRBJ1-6	CASSPGGAGSPLHF
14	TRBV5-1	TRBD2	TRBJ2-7	CASGTSGGSYEQYF
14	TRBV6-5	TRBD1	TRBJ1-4	CASRLRQGAEKLFF
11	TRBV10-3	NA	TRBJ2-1	CAISDDKEQFF
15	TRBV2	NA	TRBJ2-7	CASRILQGAIYEQYF
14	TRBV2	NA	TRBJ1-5	CASTVGGPGQPQHF
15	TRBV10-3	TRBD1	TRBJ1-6	CAISDSDRGGSPLHF
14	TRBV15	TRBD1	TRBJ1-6	CATSGGQGFSPLHF
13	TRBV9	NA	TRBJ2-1	CASSRQEYNEQFF
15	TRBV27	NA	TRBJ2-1	CASSLSRTKYNEQFF
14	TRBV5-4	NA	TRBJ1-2	CASSLEPQLTGYTF
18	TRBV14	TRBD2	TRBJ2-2	CASSQVLAGASNTGELFF
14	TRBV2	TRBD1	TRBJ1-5	CASSVGQVYQPQHF
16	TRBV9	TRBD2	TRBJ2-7	CASSVGPSGDLYEQYF
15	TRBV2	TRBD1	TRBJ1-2	CASSERDRLTGGYTF
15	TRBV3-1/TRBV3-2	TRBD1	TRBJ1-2	CASSQLQGVHYGYTF
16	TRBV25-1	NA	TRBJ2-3	CASSDFGWSGTDTQYF
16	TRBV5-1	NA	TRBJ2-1	CASSLVASGFYNEQFF
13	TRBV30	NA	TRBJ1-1	CAWSVPGSGGAFF
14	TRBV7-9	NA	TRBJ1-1	CASSQQGGGTEAFF
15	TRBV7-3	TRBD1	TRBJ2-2	CASRPQGQATGELFF
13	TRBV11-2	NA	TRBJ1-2	CASSFRGADGYTF
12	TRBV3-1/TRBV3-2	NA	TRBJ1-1	CASSLPGGEAFF
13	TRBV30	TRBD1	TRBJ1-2	CAWRGTGRDGYTF
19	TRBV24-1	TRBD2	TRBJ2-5	CATSDSWTSGRRAQETQYF
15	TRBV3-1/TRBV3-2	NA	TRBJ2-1	CASSQGRGAPNEQFF
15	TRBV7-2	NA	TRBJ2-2	CASSYRSEGTGELFF
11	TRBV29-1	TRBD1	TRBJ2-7	CSVMTGDEQYF
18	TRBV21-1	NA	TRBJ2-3	CASSKGTGGAPSTDTQYF
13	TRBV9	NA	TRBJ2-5	CASSVLGEETQYF
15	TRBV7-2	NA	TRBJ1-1	CASSLATNMNTEAFF
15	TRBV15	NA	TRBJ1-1	CATSRDGQGRTEAFF
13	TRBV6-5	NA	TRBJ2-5	CASQGPGQETQYF
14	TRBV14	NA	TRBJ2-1	CASSPPGARNEQFF
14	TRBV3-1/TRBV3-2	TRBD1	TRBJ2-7	CASSQGDRGYEQYF
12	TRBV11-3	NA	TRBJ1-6	CASSSGNSPLHF
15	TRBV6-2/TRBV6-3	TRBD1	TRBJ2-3	CASSLDRGHTDTQYF
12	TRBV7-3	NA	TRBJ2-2	CASRQNTGELFF
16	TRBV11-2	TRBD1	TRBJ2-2	CASSLLQGLNTGELFF
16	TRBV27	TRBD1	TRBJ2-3	CASSLSAGGSTDTQYF
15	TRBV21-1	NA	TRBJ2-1	CASSKETTGNGEQFF
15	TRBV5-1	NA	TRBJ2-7	CASRADGRSSYEQYF